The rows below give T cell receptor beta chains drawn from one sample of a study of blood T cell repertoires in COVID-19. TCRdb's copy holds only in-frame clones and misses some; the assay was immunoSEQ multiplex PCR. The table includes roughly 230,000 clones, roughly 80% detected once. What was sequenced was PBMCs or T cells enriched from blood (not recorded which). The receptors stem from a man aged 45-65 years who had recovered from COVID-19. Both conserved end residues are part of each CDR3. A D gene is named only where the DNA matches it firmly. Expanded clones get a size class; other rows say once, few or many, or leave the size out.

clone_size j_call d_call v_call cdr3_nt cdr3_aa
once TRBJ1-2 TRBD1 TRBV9 TGTGCCAGCAGCCAGGGGGGTACAGCTAACTATGGCTACACCTTC CASSQGGTANYGYTF
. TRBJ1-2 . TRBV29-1 TGCAGCGTGACCGGCGGGACGGTACGTTCGAACTATGGCTACACCTTC CSVTGGTVRSNYGYTF
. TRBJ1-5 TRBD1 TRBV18 TGTGCCAGCTCAGAGGGACAGACCAATCAGCCCCAGCATTTT CASSEGQTNQPQHF
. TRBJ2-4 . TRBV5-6 TGTGCCAGCAGCTTTCGGGTGGCGGGGTTTGCCAAAAACATTCAGTACTTC CASSFRVAGFAKNIQYF
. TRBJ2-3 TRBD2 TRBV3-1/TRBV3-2 TGTGCCAGCAGCCAAGTCCCGCCAGCGGGGGGATTAGGCACAGATACGCAGTATTTT CASSQVPPAGGLGTDTQYF
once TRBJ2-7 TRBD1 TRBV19 TGTGCCAGTAGTATAGGGGACAGCGAGCAGTACTTC CASSIGDSEQYF
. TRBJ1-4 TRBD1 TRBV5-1 TGCGCCAGCAGAGGACAGGGGGCCTCTAATGAAAAACTGTTTTTT CASRGQGASNEKLFF
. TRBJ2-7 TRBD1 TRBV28 TGTGCCAGCAGTTTACGTGTCCCAGGGGGCTACGAGCAGTACTTC CASSLRVPGGYEQYF
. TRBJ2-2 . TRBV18 TGTGCCAGCTCATCTTACGGGAGCACCGGGGAGCTGTTTTTT CASSSYGSTGELFF
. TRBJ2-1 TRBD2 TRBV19 TGTGCCAGTAGTATCGACCTAGCGGGGGGTGTTGAGCAGTTCTTC CASSIDLAGGVEQFF
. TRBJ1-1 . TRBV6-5 TGTGCCAGCCTTACAGACATCGTGAACACTGAAGCTTTCTTT CASLTDIVNTEAFF
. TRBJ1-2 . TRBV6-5 TGTGCCAGCAAAGGGGTTGGGGACTATGGCTACACCTTC CASKGVGDYGYTF
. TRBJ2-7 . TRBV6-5 TGTGCCAGCAGTTACTCAAAACGCGTAGCGTCGGGCGAGCAGTACTTC CASSYSKRVASGEQYF
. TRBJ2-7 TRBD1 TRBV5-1 TGCGCCAGCAGCTTCGGGGGACAGGGGTCCTACGAGCAGTACTTC CASSFGGQGSYEQYF
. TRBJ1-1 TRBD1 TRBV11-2 TGTGCCAGCGGACAGGGGTTCAAGGACACTGAAGCTTTCTTT CASGQGFKDTEAFF
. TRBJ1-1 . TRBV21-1 TGTGCCAGCAGCAAAGCCGTCCGGGACACCTATGAAGCTTTCTTT CASSKAVRDTYEAFF
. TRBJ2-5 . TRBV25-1 TGTGCCAGCAGTGACGCCAGCAGGGCGCAAGAGACCCAGTACTTC CASSDASRAQETQYF
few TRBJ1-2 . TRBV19 TGTGCCAGTAGGACAGGCCAGGGGGGCTACACCTTC CASRTGQGGYTF
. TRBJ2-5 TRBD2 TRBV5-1 TGCGCCAGCAGCTTCTCGGGGGGGCAAGAGACCCAGTACTTC CASSFSGGQETQYF
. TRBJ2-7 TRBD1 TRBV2 TGTGCCAGCAGCCGCGCGGGACAGGGAACCTACGAGCAGTACTTC CASSRAGQGTYEQYF
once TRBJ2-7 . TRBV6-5 TGTGCCAGCAGTTACCCCCCAGGCAGTAGCTCCTACGAGCAGTACTTC CASSYPPGSSSYEQYF
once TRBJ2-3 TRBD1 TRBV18 TGTGCCAGCTCACCCAGACAGGGGGCGACGGCAGATACGCAGTATTTT CASSPRQGATADTQYF
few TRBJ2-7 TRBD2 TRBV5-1 TGCGCCAGCAGCCCCCGACTAGCGGGAATCTACGAGCAGTACTTC CASSPRLAGIYEQYF
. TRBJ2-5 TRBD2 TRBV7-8 TGTGCCAGCAGCTTAGCCTCGGGGGGGCCCGAGACCCAGTACTTC CASSLASGGPETQYF
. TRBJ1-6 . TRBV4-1 TGCGCCAGCAGCCAGATCGGGAAACCCACCTATAATTCACCCCTCCACTTT CASSQIGKPTYNSPLHF
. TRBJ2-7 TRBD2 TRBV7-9 TGTGCCAGCAGCGAGCGGACTAGCGGGATCGACGAGCAGTACTTC CASSERTSGIDEQYF
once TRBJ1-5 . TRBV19 TGTGCCACCACGCCAGGGGTTAGGAGCAATCAGCCCCAGCATTTT CATTPGVRSNQPQHF
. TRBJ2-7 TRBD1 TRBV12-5 TGTGCTAGTGGTTTTATTGGGCAGGGGGCACGGGAGCAGTACTTC CASGFIGQGAREQYF
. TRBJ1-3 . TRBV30 TGTGCCTGGAGCGATCAATACGGCACCATATATTTT CAWSDQYGTIYF
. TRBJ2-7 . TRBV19 TGTGCCAGTAGTAGCGGTACCGAGCAGTACTTC CASSSGTEQYF
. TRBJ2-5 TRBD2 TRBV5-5 TGTGCCAGCAGCCCCCGGGGAGGGGCGGGTTTCCCGACCCAGTACTTC CASSPRGGAGFPTQYF
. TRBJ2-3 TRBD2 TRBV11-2 TGTGCCAGCAGCTTAGGGAAGGCGGGGGTAGGAGATACGCAGTATTTT CASSLGKAGVGDTQYF
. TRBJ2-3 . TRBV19 TGTGCCAGTAGTAGGGGGCAGGGTACAGATACGCAGTATTTT CASSRGQGTDTQYF
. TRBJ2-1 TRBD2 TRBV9 TGTGCCAGCAGCGTTACCCAGAGCGGGACCTACAATGAGCAGTTCTTC CASSVTQSGTYNEQFF
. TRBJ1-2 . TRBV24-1 TGTGCCACCAGTGATTTGCTGGAGGGCTACACCTTC CATSDLLEGYTF
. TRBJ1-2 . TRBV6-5 TGTGCCAGCAGTTACAGTCTAACTAACTATGGCTACACCTTC CASSYSLTNYGYTF
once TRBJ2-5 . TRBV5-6 TGTGCCAGCAGCCGTGCCCGGGCGGGTCCTACTCAAGAGACCCAGTACTTC CASSRARAGPTQETQYF
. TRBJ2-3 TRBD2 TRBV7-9 TGTGCCAGCAGCACGTGGCAGGAAGCGGGGGATACAGATACGCAGTATTTT CASSTWQEAGDTDTQYF
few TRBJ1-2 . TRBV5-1 TGCGCCAGCAGACAGGAGCCTAACTATGGCTACACCTTC CASRQEPNYGYTF
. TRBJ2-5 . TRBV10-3 TGTGCCATCAGTGGTCAGGGGCGGGAGACCCAGTACTTC CAISGQGRETQYF
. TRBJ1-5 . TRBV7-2 TGTGCCAGCAGCTTCTACGCCGGTCAGCCCCAGCATTTT CASSFYAGQPQHF
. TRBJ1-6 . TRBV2 TGTGCCAGCAGTGGCGGCGCGAATTCACCCCTCCACTTT CASSGGANSPLHF
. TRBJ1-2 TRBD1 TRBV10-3 TGTGCCATCAGTGATAAGGGGGCGTGGGGCTACACCTTC CAISDKGAWGYTF
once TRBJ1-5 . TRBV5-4 TGTGCCAGCAGCTTGTTTGGCACTCAGCCCCAGCATTTT CASSLFGTQPQHF
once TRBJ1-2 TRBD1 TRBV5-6 TGTGCCAGCAGCTTGGAGTGGGGGACAGGGCACCTCGATGGCTACACCTTC CASSLEWGTGHLDGYTF
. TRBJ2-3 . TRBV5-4 TGTGCCAGCAGCATGATGAAGAGGGGGGGTAGCACAGATACGCAGTATTTT CASSMMKRGGSTDTQYF
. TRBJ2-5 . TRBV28 TGTGCCAGCAGTTTATCTACCTGGGAGACCCAGTACTTC CASSLSTWETQYF
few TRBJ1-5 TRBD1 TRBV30 TGTGCCTGGAGCCGATTTGACAGGGGAAATCAGCCCCAGCATTTT CAWSRFDRGNQPQHF
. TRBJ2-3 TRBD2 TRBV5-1 TGCGCCAGCAGCTTGCCTCGGGACTACACAGATACGCAGTATTTT CASSLPRDYTDTQYF
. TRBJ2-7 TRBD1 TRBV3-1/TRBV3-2 TGTGCCAGCAGCCAAGGACAGGGGGGCCCCTACGAGCAGTACTTC CASSQGQGGPYEQYF
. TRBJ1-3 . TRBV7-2 TGTGCCAGCAGCTTAGCGGGGGCGCGCGGAAACACCATATATTTT CASSLAGARGNTIYF
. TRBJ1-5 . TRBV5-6 TGTGCCAGCAGCATGGCTGGAGGGCCCAATCAGCCCCAGCATTTT CASSMAGGPNQPQHF
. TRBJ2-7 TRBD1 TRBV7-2 TGTGCCAGCAGCTTAGGTGGGACAGGGTACTACGAGCAGTACTTC CASSLGGTGYYEQYF
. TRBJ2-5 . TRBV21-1 TGTGCCAGCAGCTATCCGGGAAGGGAGACCCAGTACTTC CASSYPGRETQYF
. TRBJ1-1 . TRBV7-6 TGTGCCAGCAGAGCGGATCTGAACACTGAAGCTTTCTTT CASRADLNTEAFF